This T cell receptor beta chain was obtained from a study of shared clonotypes between healthy human individuals. Study summary: The plates for each donor numbered three CD4 naive, three CD4 memory, two CD8 naive and one CD8 memory.

Whole-study results and caveats: Rarefaction analysis demonstrated incomplete sorted-subset sequencing notwithstanding large depth.

Everyone who donated was a Caucasian adult who lived in Nashville, Tennessee. DNA at 200 ng, tens of thousands of T cell genomes, went into sorted-subset replicate PCRs. Measured with immunoSEQ multiplex PCR; TCRdb has only the in-frame clones, and not every one. The data show some 2,100,000 clones, approximately 94% seen once. The CDR3 covers 18 residues. This clone has just one count. The target antigen is unknown. The V gene is TRBV12-2, the J gene TRBJ2-5; no check of the table's D call, TRBD2, against the DNA was made. TRBV12-2 is a pseudogene segment. The sample was naive CD4+ T cells sorted from blood. Subset specified: CD45RA+ positively selected. The receptor was derived from a man in his late teens or twenties in good health. The chain's CDR3 is CASRPQREGYTYKETQYF. DNA of the CDR3: TGTGCAAGTCGCCCCCAGCGGGAGGGGTACACGTATAAAGAGACCCAGTACTTC.